This T cell receptor (beta chain) was documented in a study of cytomegalovirus exposure and HLA in healthy donors listed by TCRdb under 2017. In the study overall: The 666 repertoires of the first cohort and the 95 to 150 validation repertoires were produced on the same platform, according to a later analysis. The study aimed to test whether cataloging public T cell receptors could reveal signatures of past pathogen exposure. In addition to the first cohort of 666 subjects, a separate validation cohort of approximately 110 different subjects was used. To predict cytomegalovirus infection status, the study brought together high-throughput TCR immunosequencing, statistical association of individual TCRs with disease status, and machine learning. What the work shows at the level of the full study, not this receptor alone: According to the authors, the approach could potentially be generalized to other disease states and immunological phenotypes. Most TCR sequences were observed very rarely across donors, whereas some public TCRs were present in many individuals. In vitro tests confirmed that a few of the cytomegalovirus-associated TCR beta chains recognize cytomegalovirus antigens. The validation cohort had no HLA typing available for a later analysis, so co-occurrence within that cohort was assessed over all 110 or so repertoires. In both the original and validation cohorts, the classifier was reported to diagnose cytomegalovirus status with high specificity and sensitivity. Of the cluster scores, 85% to 95% were above 0 in a later analysis, which found that TCRs clustered in the first cohort also tended to co-occur in the approximately 110 validation repertoires. The study listed 150 to 200 TCR beta chains as associated with cytomegalovirus.

The library was made by the immunoSEQ multiplex PCR assay. On the study's bioinformatics: To diagnose cytomegalovirus status from the catalog of TCR beta chain sequences, a statistical classification framework was built. TCRdb took this table from immuneACCESS and kept in-frame rearrangements with V and J called. Such tables lack part of the clones; where checked against another copy, unresolved V genes explain under half of the gap, and the rest is unexplained. The DNA was the basis for D and trimming; V, J and clone size are from that table. The sample table holds roughly 190,000 clones, of which about 82% were seen once. Clones ranked in the top ten supply over 1.3% of the sample. A single count supports this clone. This clone's antigen is unknown. No much larger clone is present one base from it, and per-base qualities are unavailable. CDR1 is given as KGHSY and CDR2 as FQNENV, both from the germline V gene. The CDR3 contains 14 residues, cysteine and phenylalanine counted. Only the CDR3 DNA stays, 42 bases, in frame from base 1. Here V drops 7 bases and J drops 8 bases, and the junction holds 13 bases not matched to any gene.

Separate from the approximately 730-subject first cohort, the validation cohort of some 130 subjects was the group to which the donors belonged. Input material: PBMCs. The sequence is built from TRBV16 and TRBJ1-2; 7 of the junction bases match TRBD1. This TCR came from a woman aged 18-30 years in good health and CMV-seronegative. The DNA is TGTGCCAGCAACCCAACGACAGGGCCGGGGGGCTACACCTTC. This codes for CASNPTTGPGGYTF.